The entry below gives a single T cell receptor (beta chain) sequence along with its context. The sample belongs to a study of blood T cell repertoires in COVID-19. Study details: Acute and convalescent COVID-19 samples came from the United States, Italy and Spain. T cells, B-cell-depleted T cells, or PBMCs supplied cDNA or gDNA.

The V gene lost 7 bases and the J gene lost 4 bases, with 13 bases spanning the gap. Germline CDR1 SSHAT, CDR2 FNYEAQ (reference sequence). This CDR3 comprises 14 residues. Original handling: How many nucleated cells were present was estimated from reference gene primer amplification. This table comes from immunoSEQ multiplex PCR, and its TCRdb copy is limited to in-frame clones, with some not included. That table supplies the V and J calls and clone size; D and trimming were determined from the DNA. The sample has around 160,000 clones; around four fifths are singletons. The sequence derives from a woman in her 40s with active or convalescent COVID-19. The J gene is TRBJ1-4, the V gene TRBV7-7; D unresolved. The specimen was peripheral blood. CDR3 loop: CASTPKEGNEKLFF. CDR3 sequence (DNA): TGTGCCAGCACCCCCAAAGAGGGTAATGAAAAACTGTTTTTT.